These T cell receptor beta chains were read from a single sample in a study of PD-L1 blockade in urothelial cancer. Here immunoSEQ multiplex PCR was the method, and the copy in TCRdb shows in-frame clones only, minus some. The table includes over 40,000 clones, approximately 81% detected once. The specimen comprised PBMCs, sampled around atezolizumab (anti-PD-L1) treatment. Receptors originate from a man between 65 and 85 years old with urothelial cancer. Both conserved end residues are part of each CDR3. The D gene is left open where the match is weak. A clone size is listed for some rows: how often the clone was seen (once, few, many), or a class if it is expanded.

TRBV6-1	NA	TRBJ1-5	NA	14	CATALQRLNQPQHF	TGTGCCACCGCCCTCCAGAGACTTAATCAGCCCCAGCATTTT
TRBV5-1	NA	TRBJ1-1	TRBD1	14	CASSFDRVRTEAFF	TGCGCCAGCAGCTTCGACAGGGTTCGCACTGAAGCTTTCTTT
TRBV6-5	NA	TRBJ1-4	TRBD1	15	CASSSPGQPNEKLFF	TGTGCCAGCAGTTCCCCGGGACAGCCTAATGAAAAACTGTTTTTT
TRBV5-4	NA	TRBJ2-1	TRBD1	14	CASRGQGVRGEQFF	TGTGCCAGCAGGGGACAGGGGGTGAGAGGTGAGCAGTTCTTC
TRBV18	NA	TRBJ2-1	TRBD2	17	CASSPRTSGTASNEQFF	TGTGCCAGCTCACCGAGGACTAGCGGGACAGCCTCCAATGAGCAGTTCTTC
TRBV6-1	NA	TRBJ1-5	NA	15	CASSVTGGGDWPQHF	TGTGCCAGCAGTGTGACAGGTGGGGGCGATTGGCCCCAGCATTTT
TRBV7-9	NA	TRBJ2-7	TRBD1	14	CASSTGTGTYEQYF	TGTGCCAGCAGCACCGGGACAGGAACCTACGAGCAGTACTTC
TRBV6-5	NA	TRBJ2-5	NA	15	CASRNGGAGDETQYF	TGTGCCAGCAGGAATGGCGGTGCAGGGGATGAGACCCAGTACTTC
TRBV21-1	NA	TRBJ2-2	NA	15	CASSKPNRDTGELFF	TGTGCCAGCAGCAAACCCAACAGGGACACCGGGGAGCTGTTTTTT
TRBV9	NA	TRBJ1-1	NA	14	CASSEGPGRAEAFF	TGTGCCAGCAGCGAGGGACCGGGGAGGGCTGAAGCTTTCTTT
TRBV4-1	NA	TRBJ2-2	TRBD2	16	CASSLLTSGTTGELFF	TGCGCCAGCAGCCTCCTGACTAGCGGGACAACCGGGGAGCTGTTTTTT
TRBV10-2	NA	TRBJ2-1	TRBD2	14	CASRTSGAEGEQFF	TGCGCCAGCAGGACTAGCGGCGCCGAAGGAGAGCAGTTCTTC
TRBV2	NA	TRBJ1-1	NA	14	CASRGQFRDTEAFF	TGTGCCAGCAGAGGACAGTTTAGAGACACTGAAGCTTTCTTT
TRBV11-2	NA	TRBJ2-2	TRBD1	16	CASSRGQGRDTGELFF	TGTGCCAGCAGCCGCGGACAGGGTAGGGACACCGGGGAGCTGTTTTTT
TRBV6-6	NA	TRBJ1-2	NA	14	CASSYSGEDYGYTF	TGTGCCAGCAGTTACTCAGGGGAGGACTATGGCTACACCTTC
TRBV7-9	few	TRBJ2-7	TRBD1	15	CASSNLRDSLYEQYF	TGTGCCAGCAGCAACCTCCGGGACAGTCTCTACGAGCAGTACTTC
TRBV19	NA	TRBJ2-5	TRBD1	14	CASSMTGAQETQYF	TGTGCCAGTAGTATGACAGGGGCTCAAGAGACCCAGTACTTC
TRBV14	NA	TRBJ2-1	NA	15	CASSRVGGIYNEQFF	TGTGCCAGCAGCCGGGTTGGCGGAATCTACAATGAGCAGTTCTTC
TRBV5-6	NA	TRBJ2-3	TRBD1	17	CASFPGLGTGVADTQYF	TGTGCCAGCTTTCCGGGATTAGGGACAGGGGTTGCAGATACGCAGTATTTT
TRBV2	few	TRBJ2-5	NA	15	CASSEARQPGLTQYF	TGTGCCAGCAGTGAAGCGCGTCAGCCAGGGTTGACCCAGTACTTC